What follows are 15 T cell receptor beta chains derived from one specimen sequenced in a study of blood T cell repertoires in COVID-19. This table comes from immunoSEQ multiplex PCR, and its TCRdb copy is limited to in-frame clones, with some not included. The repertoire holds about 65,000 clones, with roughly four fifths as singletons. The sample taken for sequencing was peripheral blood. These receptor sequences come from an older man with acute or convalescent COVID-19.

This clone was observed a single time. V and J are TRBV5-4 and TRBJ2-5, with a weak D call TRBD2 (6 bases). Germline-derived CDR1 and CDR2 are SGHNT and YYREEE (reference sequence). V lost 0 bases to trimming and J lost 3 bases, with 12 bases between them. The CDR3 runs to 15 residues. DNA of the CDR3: TGTGCCAGCAGCTTGGATCCCGGGGAGGAAGAGACCCAGTACTTC. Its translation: CASSLDPGEEETQYF.

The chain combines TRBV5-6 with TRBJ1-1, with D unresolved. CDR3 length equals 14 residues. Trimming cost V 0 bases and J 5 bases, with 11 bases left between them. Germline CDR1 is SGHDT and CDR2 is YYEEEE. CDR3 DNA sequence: TGTGCCAGCAGCTTGGTAAGGAGGGCGACTGAAGCTTTCTTT. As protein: CASSLVRRATEAFF. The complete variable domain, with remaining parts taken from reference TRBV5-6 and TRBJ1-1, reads DAGVTQSPTHLIKTRGQQVTLRCSPKSGHDTVSWYQQALGQGPQFIFQYYEEEERQRGNFPDRFSGHQFPNYSSELNVNALLLGDSALYLCASSLVRRATEAFFGQGTRLTVV.

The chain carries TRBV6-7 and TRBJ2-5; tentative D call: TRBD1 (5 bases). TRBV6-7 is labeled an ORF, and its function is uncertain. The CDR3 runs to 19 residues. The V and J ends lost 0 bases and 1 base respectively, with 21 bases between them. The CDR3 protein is CASSYSNGGQDNVQETQYF. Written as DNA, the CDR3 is TGTGCCAGCAGTTACTCTAATGGCGGACAAGACAACGTCCAAGAGACCCAGTACTTC.

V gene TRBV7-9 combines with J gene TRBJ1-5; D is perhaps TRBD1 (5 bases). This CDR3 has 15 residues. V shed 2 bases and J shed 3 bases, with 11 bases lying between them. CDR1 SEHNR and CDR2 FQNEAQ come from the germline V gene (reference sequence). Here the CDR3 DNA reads TGTGCCAGCAGCTTATCAGGGCACGTCAATCAGCCCCAGCATTTT. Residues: CASSLSGHVNQPQHF.

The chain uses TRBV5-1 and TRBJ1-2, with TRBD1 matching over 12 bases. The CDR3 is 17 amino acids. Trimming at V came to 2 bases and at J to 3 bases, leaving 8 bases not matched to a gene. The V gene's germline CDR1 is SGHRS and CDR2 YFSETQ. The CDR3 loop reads CASSLPGQGARDYGYTF. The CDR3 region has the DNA TGCGCCAGCAGCTTACCGGGACAGGGGGCGCGGGACTATGGCTACACCTTC.

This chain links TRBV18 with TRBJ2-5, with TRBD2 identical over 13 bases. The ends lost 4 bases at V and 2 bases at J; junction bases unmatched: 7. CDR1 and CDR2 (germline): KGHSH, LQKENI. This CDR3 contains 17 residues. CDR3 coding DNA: TGTGCCAGCTCACTTACTCCGGGACTAGCGGGGCAAGAGACCCAGTACTTC. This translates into CASSLTPGLAGQETQYF.

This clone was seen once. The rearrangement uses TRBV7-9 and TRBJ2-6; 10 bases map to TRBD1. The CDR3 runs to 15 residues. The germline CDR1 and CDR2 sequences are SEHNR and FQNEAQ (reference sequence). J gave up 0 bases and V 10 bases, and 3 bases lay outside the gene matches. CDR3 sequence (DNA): TGTGCCATAGGACAGGGGGACTCTGGGGCCAACGTCCTGACTTTC. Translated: CAIGQGDSGANVLTF. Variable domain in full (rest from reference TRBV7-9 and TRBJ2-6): DTGVSQNPRHKITKRGQNVTFRCDPISEHNRLYWYRQTLGQGPEFLTYFQNEAQLEKSRLLSDRFSAERPKGSFSTLEIQRTEQGDSAMYLCAIGQGDSGANVLTFGAGSRLTVL.

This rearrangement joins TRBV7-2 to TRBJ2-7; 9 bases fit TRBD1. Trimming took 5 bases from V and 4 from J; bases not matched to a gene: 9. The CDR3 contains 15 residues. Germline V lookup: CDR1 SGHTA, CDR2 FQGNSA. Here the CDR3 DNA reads TGTGCCAGCAGCCCAAGGGGACAGGGAATATACGAGCAGTACTTC. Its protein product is CASSPRGQGIYEQYF.

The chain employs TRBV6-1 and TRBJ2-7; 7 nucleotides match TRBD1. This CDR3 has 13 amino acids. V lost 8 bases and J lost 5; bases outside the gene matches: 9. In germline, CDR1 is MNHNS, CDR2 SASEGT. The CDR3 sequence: CASLETGSDEQYF. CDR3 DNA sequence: TGTGCCAGCTTAGAGACAGGGAGCGACGAGCAGTACTTC.

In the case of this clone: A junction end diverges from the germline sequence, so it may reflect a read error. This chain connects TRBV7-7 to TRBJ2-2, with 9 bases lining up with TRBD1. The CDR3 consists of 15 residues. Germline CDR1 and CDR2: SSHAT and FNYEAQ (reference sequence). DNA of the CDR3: TGTGCTAGCAGTTCCGGGACAGGGAGCACCGGGGAGCTGTTTTTT. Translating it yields CASSSGTGSTGELFF.

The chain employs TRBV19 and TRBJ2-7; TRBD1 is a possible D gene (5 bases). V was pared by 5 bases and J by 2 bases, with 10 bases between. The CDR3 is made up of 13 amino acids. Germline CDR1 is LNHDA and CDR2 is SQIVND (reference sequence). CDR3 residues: CASSDGQTYEQYF. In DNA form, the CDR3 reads TGTGCCAGTAGTGACGGACAAACCTACGAGCAGTACTTC.

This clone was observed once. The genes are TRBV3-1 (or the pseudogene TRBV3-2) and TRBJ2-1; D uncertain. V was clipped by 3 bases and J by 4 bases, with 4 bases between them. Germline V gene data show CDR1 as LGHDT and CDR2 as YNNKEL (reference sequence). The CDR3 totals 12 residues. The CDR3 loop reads CASSHLYNEQFF. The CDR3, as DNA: TGTGCCAGCAGCCACCTATACAATGAGCAGTTCTTC.

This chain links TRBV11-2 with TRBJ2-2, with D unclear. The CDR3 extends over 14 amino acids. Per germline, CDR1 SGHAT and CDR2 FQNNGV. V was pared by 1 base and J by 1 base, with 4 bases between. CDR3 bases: TGTGCCAGCAGCTTAGTAGTGAACACCGGGGAGCTGTTTTTT. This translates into CASSLVVNTGELFF.

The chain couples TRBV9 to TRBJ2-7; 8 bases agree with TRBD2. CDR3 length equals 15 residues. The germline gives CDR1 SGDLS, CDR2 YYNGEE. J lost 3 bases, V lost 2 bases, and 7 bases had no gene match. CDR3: CASSVRPSGFYEQYF. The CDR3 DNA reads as TGTGCCAGCAGCGTCCGGCCTAGCGGGTTCTACGAGCAGTACTTC.

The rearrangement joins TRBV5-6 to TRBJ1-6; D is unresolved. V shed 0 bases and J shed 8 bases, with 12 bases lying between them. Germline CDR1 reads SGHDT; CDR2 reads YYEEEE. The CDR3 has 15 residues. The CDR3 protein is CASSLAQLRHSPLHF. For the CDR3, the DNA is TGTGCCAGCAGCTTGGCACAGTTAAGGCATTCACCCCTCCACTTT.